This record looks at one T cell receptor beta chain sequence and its context. Its antigen is not known. The PCR used 60 Vbeta and 13 Jbeta primers. Method: immunoSEQ multiplex PCR; TCRdb's copy keeps in-frame clones and lacks some. The sample shows 150,000 to 200,000 clones, under 85% of them seen only once. The data were obtained in a study of cytomegalovirus exposure and HLA in healthy donors. The length of the CDR3 is 12 residues. V gave up 2 bases and J gave up 7 bases, with 11 bases separating them. The germline V gene encodes CDR1 GTSNPN and CDR2 SVGIG (reference sequence). Regarding the study as a whole: In an earlier analysis, in roughly 600 donors, most V segments appeared productive either ~87% or ~30% of the time.

The chain is built from TRBV30 and TRBJ1-2; D call uncertain. Material: PBMCs. The TCR originated in a human donor in good health. This chain's CDR3 is CAWSTAASGYTF. The CDR3 DNA sequence: TGTGCCTGGAGTACAGCGGCTAGTGGCTACACCTTC.